Listed below are T cell receptor beta chains from one sample, sequenced in a study of graft-versus-host responses after intestinal transplantation. Antigen specificity for these receptors is unknown. Sequenced by immunoSEQ multiplex PCR; TCRdb stores in-frame clones only, minus some. The sample lists 90,000 to 120,000 clones, 87% occurring once. The specimen was unstimulated CD4+ T cells sorted from spleen or lymph node cells, collected before transplant. All receptors derive from a human donor who was the organ donor for an intestinal transplant. CDR3s include the opening cysteine and the closing phenylalanine or tryptophan. A D gene is named only where the DNA matches it firmly. Not all rows give a size; the values are once, few, many and, for expanded clones, a class.

j_call | d_call | v_call | clone_size | cdr3_nt | cdr3_aa
TRBJ1-2 | TRBD1 | TRBV2 | - | TGTGCCTCACCAACGACCGGGACAGTTAACTATGGCTACACCTTC | CASPTTGTVNYGYTF
TRBJ2-2 | - | TRBV19 | - | TGTGCCAGTAGTATACTAGCGAACACCGGGGAGCTGTTTTTT | CASSILANTGELFF
TRBJ1-2 | TRBD1 | TRBV6-1 | - | TGTGCCAGCAGTGAAATTGGCGGGCGACAGGGAAGCCCTTCTAACTATGGCTACACCTTC | CASSEIGGRQGSPSNYGYTF
TRBJ1-4 | TRBD1 | TRBV6-6 | few | TGTGCCAGCAGTAGCTCTGGACAGGGGGGTGCAAAACTGTTTTTT | CASSSSGQGGAKLFF
TRBJ1-2 | TRBD1 | TRBV4-2 | - | TGTGCCAGCAGCCAGAGGACAGGGGGCTACACCTTC | CASSQRTGGYTF
TRBJ2-1 | TRBD1 | TRBV6-6 | few | TGTGCCAGCACTCCCCTTGGGGACAGGAATAACAAGGAGCAGTTCTTC | CASTPLGDRNNKEQFF
TRBJ2-7 | - | TRBV18 | - | TGTGCCAGCTCACCAGGCAGCGGCTCCTACGAGCAGTACTTC | CASSPGSGSYEQYF
TRBJ1-1 | - | TRBV27 | - | TGTGCCAGCAGTTTATTAGCGAGGGTGGGGAACACTGAAGCTTTCTTT | CASSLLARVGNTEAFF
TRBJ1-4 | - | TRBV7-9 | few | TGTGCCAGCAGCTTAGCTCGTTGGGACACACTGTTTTTT | CASSLARWDTLFF
TRBJ2-7 | TRBD1 | TRBV6-1 | - | TGTGCCAGCAGGACAGGGGTTTACGAGCAGTACTTC | CASRTGVYEQYF